These 14 T cell receptor beta chains were sequenced from one sample in a study of blood T cell repertoires in COVID-19. Sequencing was performed with immunoSEQ multiplex PCR; in TCRdb, only in-frame clones are kept and a portion is missing. The data show roughly 42,000 clones, with around 85% seen just once and roughly an eighth held by the top ten. Specimen: peripheral blood. The receptors were sampled from a human donor in a cohort sampled during active COVID-19.

This rearrangement joins TRBV10-3 to TRBJ2-2, with 8 bases matching TRBD1. The CDR3 contains 15 residues. Germline V gene lookup returns CDR1 ENHRY and CDR2 SYGVKD. J was trimmed by 5 bases and V by 6 bases; bases with no gene match: 8. The CDR3: CAIRATGVGTGELFF. In DNA form, the CDR3 reads TGTGCCATCAGGGCGACAGGGGTAGGGACCGGGGAGCTGTTTTTT.

V and J are TRBV5-8 and TRBJ2-6, with 7 bases lining up with TRBD1. With V trimmed by 5 bases and J by 2 bases, 7 bases remained unmatched. From germline, CDR1 is SGHTS and CDR2 YDEGEE. The CDR3 is 16 amino acids. CDR3: CASRRDRETGANVLTF. In DNA, the CDR3 is TGTGCCAGCAGGCGAGACAGGGAGACTGGGGCCAACGTCCTGACTTTC.

This clone has only a few counts. The chain combines TRBV5-1 with TRBJ2-2; D might be TRBD1 (7 bases). Trimming removed 6 bases at V and 6 bases at J, with 12 bases between. The CDR3 extends over 13 amino acids. Germline V gene sequence: CDR1 SGHRS, CDR2 YFSETQ. The CDR3 is CASKEGAAGELFF. Written as DNA, the CDR3 is TGCGCCAGCAAGGAGGGGGCGGCCGGGGAGCTGTTTTTT.

The count of this clone is one. The chain combines TRBV4-2 with TRBJ2-7, with 8 positions matching TRBD2. V trimming: 5 bases; J trimming: 6 bases; junction bases outside the gene matches: 3. From germline, CDR1 is LGHNA and CDR2 YNFKEQ. The length of the CDR3 is 12 residues. The CDR3 DNA sequence: TGTGCCAGCAGCAACCGGGGGGGCGAGCAGTACTTC. It encodes CASSNRGGEQYF.

The V and J genes are TRBV5-1 and TRBJ1-6; perhaps TRBD1 as D (5 bases). V dropped 4 bases and J dropped 5 bases, with 13 bases sitting between them. The germline V gene encodes CDR1 SGHRS and CDR2 YFSETQ. This CDR3 has 15 amino acids. As DNA, the CDR3 is TGCGCCAGCAGCCCCCGGACACCTAATAATTCACCCCTCCACTTT. This sequence encodes CASSPRTPNNSPLHF.

The chain is built from TRBV27 and TRBJ1-6, with 7 bases identical to TRBD1. In germline, CDR1 is MNHEY, CDR2 SMNVEV (reference sequence). The CDR3 has 17 residues. Unmatched junction bases numbered 7, after V lost 5 bases and J lost 0 bases. The CDR3 bases are TGTGCCAGCAGTGTTTTACAGGGGAGCTCCTATAATTCACCCCTCCACTTT. Its translation: CASSVLQGSSYNSPLHF.

This clone has just one count. J is TRBJ2-6 and V is TRBV10-3, with 9 bases identical to TRBD1. With 4 bases clipped from V and 4 bases from J, the junction kept 8 bases outside the gene matches. Germline CDR1 and CDR2: ENHRY and SYGVKD. The length of the CDR3 is 17 residues. CDR3 loop: CAISGQQGAPGANVLTF. DNA of the CDR3: TGTGCCATCAGTGGGCAACAGGGGGCGCCCGGGGCCAACGTCCTGACTTTC.

This chain uses TRBV10-3 with TRBJ2-7; TRBD1 matches at 8 bases. This CDR3 comprises 13 residues. V was pared by 3 bases and J by 5 bases, with 3 bases of the junction left unmatched. Germline V gene sequence: CDR1 ENHRY, CDR2 SYGVKD. The CDR3 spells CAISEGQGNEQYF. CDR3 DNA sequence: TGTGCCATCAGTGAAGGACAGGGCAACGAGCAGTACTTC.

V and J are TRBV6-5 and TRBJ1-1; weak D call: TRBD1 (5 bases). Germline V gene data show CDR1 as MNHEY and CDR2 as SVGAGI. The CDR3 is 15 amino acids. The ends were cut back, 6 bases at V and 6 bases at J, with 20 bases in the middle. Written as DNA, the CDR3 is TGTGCCAGCAGCGATGCATTCGGGGGAACTGCTGAAGCTTTCTTT. Protein sequence: CASSDAFGGTAEAFF.

The chain couples TRBV2 to TRBJ2-5; 7 nucleotides align to TRBD1. The CDR3 runs to 10 residues. The germline V gene has CDR1 SNHLY and CDR2 FYNNEI. Germline trimming cut 6 bases from V and 12 bases from J; bases unmatched to any gene: 4. CDR3 region: CASSAGGKYF. The CDR3 DNA reads TGTGCCAGCAGCGCAGGGGGAAAGTACTTC.

This chain links TRBV4-2 with TRBJ2-2, with D tentatively TRBD2 (7 bases). Germline V gene sequence: CDR1 LGHNA, CDR2 YNFKEQ. CDR3 length equals 17 residues. With 0 bases removed from V and 6 bases from J, the gap between germline ends came to 17 bases. DNA for the CDR3: TGTGCCAGCAGCCAAGATGGAAGGGGGGGCCTAGCCGGGGAGCTGTTTTTT. It is translated as CASSQDGRGGLAGELFF.

CDR3 DNA: TGCGCCAGCAGCGGGGGACAGGAGGGCCACGAGCAGTACTTC. It yields the protein CASSGGQEGHEQYF. V gene TRBV5-1 combines with J gene TRBJ2-7; 8 positions match TRBD1. CDR1 is SGHRS and CDR2 is YFSETQ in the germline V gene. The CDR3 consists of 14 residues. With V trimmed by 4 bases and J by 5 bases, 8 bases remained unmatched.

The gene calls are TRBV6-6 and TRBJ1-1; the D is unclear. CDR1 is MNHNY, CDR2 SVGAGI, per germline (reference sequence). V lost 3 bases, J lost 4 bases, and 6 bases lay in between. This CDR3 comprises 12 residues. This chain's CDR3 is CASSYSSTEAFF. DNA of the CDR3: TGTGCCAGCAGTTATTCGAGCACTGAAGCTTTCTTT.

The chain couples TRBV5-4 to TRBJ2-5; weak D call: TRBD1 (6 bases). The CDR3 consists of 14 residues. V lost 0 bases and J lost 2, with 8 bases in between. Germline assignment: CDR1 SGHNT and CDR2 YYREEE (reference sequence). CDR3 sequence (DNA): TGTGCCAGCAGCTTGGCCGGACAGCAAGAGACCCAGTACTTC. Encoded protein: CASSLAGQQETQYF.